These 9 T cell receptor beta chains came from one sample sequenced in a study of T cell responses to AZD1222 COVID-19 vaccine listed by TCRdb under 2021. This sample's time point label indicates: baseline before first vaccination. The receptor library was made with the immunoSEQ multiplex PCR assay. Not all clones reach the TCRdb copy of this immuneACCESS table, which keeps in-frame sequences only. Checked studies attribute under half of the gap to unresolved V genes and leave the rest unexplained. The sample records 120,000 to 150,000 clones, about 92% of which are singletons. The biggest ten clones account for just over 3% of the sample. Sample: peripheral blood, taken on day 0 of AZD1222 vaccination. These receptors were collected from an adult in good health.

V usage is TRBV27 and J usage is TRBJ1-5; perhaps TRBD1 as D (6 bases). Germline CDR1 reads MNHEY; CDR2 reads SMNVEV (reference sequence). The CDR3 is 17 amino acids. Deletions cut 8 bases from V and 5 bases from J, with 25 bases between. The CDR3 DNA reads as TGTGCCAGCCACAGACCTACCGGACAGTTAAAAGATCAGCCCCAGCATTTT. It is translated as CASHRPTGQLKDQPQHF.

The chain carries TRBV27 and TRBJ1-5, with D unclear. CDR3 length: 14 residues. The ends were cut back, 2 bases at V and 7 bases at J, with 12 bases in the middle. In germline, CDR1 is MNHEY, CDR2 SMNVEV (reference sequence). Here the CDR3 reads CASSLTGIGQPQHF. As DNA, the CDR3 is TGTGCCAGCAGTTTAACGGGGATAGGACAGCCCCAGCATTTT.

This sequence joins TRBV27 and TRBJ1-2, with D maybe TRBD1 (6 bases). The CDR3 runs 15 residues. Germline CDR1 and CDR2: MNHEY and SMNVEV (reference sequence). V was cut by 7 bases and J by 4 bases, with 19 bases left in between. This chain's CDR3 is CASTNLTGDLYGYTF. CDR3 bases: TGTGCCAGCACTAATCTGACAGGTGACCTCTATGGCTACACCTTC.

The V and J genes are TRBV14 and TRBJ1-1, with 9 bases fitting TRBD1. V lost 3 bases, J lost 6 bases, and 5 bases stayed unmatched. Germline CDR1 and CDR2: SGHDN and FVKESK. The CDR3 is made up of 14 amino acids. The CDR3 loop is CASSQNRGLSEAFF. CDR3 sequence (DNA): TGTGCCAGCAGCCAGAACAGGGGGCTCTCTGAAGCTTTCTTT.

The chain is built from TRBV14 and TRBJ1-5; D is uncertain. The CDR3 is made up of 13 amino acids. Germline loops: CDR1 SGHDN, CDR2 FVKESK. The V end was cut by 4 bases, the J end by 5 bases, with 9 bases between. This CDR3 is CASSPGVHQPQHF. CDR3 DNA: TGTGCCAGCAGCCCTGGGGTGCATCAGCCCCAGCATTTT.

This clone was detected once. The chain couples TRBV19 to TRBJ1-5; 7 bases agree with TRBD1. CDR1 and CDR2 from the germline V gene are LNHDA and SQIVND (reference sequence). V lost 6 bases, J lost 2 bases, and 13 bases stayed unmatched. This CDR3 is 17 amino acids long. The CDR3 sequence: CASSPPTGSSGNQPQHF. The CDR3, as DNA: TGTGCCAGTAGCCCCCCGACAGGGTCGAGCGGCAATCAGCCCCAGCATTTT.

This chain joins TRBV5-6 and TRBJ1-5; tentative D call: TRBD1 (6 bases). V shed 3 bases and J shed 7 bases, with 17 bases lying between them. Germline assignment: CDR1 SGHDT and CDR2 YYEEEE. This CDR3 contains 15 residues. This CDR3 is CASSSGLGAGQPQHF. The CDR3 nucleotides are TGTGCCAGCAGCTCGGGTCTGGGGGCAGGGCAGCCCCAGCATTTT.

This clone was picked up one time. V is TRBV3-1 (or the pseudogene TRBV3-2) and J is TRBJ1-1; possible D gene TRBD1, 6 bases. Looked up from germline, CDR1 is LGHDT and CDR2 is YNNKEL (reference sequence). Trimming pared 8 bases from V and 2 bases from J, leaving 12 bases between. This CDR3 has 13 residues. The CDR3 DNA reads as TGTGCCAGCCTGCAGGGGCAAAACACTGAAGCTTTCTTT. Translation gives CASLQGQNTEAFF.

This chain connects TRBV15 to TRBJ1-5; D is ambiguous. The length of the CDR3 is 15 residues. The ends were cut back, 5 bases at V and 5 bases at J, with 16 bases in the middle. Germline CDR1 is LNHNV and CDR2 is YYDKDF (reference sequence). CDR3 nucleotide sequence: TGTGCCACCAGCCCTTCGGATCTAGTAGATCAGCCCCAGCATTTT. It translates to CATSPSDLVDQPQHF.